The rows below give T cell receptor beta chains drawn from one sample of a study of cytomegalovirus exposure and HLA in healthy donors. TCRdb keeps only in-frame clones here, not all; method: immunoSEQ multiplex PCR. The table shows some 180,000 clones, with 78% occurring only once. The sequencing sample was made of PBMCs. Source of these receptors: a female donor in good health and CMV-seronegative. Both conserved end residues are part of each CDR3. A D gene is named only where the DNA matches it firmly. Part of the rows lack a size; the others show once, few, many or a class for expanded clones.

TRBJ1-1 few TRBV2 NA TGTGCCAGCAGGAACTCCCGGGGGGGGGTGAACACTGAAGCTTTCTTT CASRNSRGGVNTEAFF
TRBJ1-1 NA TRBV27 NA TGTGCCAGCAGCCGAACATATGACACTGAAGCTTTCTTT CASSRTYDTEAFF
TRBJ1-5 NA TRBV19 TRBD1 TGTGCCAGTAGTACGGACAGGGGGCAACCCCCGGTGGGGCCCCAGCATTTT CASSTDRGQPPVGPQHF
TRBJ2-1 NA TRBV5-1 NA TGCGCCAGCAGCTCAGATACCCCCACCTACAATGAGCAGTTCTTC CASSSDTPTYNEQFF
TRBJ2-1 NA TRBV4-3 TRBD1 TGCGCCAGCAGCCTCAACCCCGGGACAGGCTACAATGAGCAGTTCTTC CASSLNPGTGYNEQFF
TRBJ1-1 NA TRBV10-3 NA TGTGCCATCAGTGAGTCGCGGGACGGGGAAGCTTTCTTT CAISESRDGEAFF
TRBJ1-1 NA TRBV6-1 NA TGTGCCAGCAGTGAACTACGCTTCAATGGAGCTTTCTTT CASSELRFNGAFF
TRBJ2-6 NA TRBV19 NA TGTGCCAGTAGTACTAACAGGGTCGGGGCCAACGTCCTGACTTTC CASSTNRVGANVLTF
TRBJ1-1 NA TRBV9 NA TGTGCCAGCGCCCGGGGTACGGAACGGAACACTGAAGCTTTCTTT CASARGTERNTEAFF
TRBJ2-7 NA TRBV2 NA TGTGCCAGCAGGGCGGCATCGGGCTACGAGCAGTACTTC CASRAASGYEQYF
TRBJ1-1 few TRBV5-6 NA TGTGCCAGCAGCTACGACGTCTGGAGAAACACTGAAGCTTTCTTT CASSYDVWRNTEAFF
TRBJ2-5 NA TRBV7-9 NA TGTGCCAGCAGCCCCAATGAGAAGGGGCCCCTCGGGACCCAGTACTTC CASSPNEKGPLGTQYF
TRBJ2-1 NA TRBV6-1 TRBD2 TGTGCCAGCAGCTCTAGCGGGTACTCCTACAATGAGCAGTTCTTC CASSSSGYSYNEQFF
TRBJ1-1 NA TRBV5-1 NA TGCGCCAGCAGCTTGGGGGGGGTCACTGAAGCTTTCTTT CASSLGGVTEAFF
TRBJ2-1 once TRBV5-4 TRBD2 TGTGCCAGCAGCTTCAAGCGGGAGAGGGACAATGAGCAGTTCTTC CASSFKRERDNEQFF
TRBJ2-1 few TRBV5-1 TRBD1 TGCGCCAGCAGCTTGGGGCCGAGGGGACAGAATGAGCAGTTCTTC CASSLGPRGQNEQFF
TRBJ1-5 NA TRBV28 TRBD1 TGTGCCAGCAGTACAGGGGGCCATCAGCCCCAGCATTTT CASSTGGHQPQHF